This T cell receptor beta chain is from a study of blood T cells in healthy people across ages. Researchers isolated at least 6.5 million PBMCs per sample. Per individual sample, total RNA of at least 6 micrograms was extracted. Worth noting for this clonotype: Its target is unknown.

PCR was performed a second time for about 6 to 12 cycles using a sample-barcoded 5' primer and a J-beta primer mix. A single record per CDR3 protein comes from TCRdb applying MiXCR to the 5' RACE reads. The sample lists roughly 1,800,000 distinct CDR3 sequences, less than 50% seen once, with 2.1% in the top ten. From germline, CDR1 is MNHEY and CDR2 SVGAGI. Between the trimmed V and J ends, which lost 7 bases and 4 bases, there was a span of 17 bases. The CDR3 runs 14 residues. Study findings and constraints: Naive and antigen-experienced cells could not be conclusively compared, given unsorted PBMCs. It was not known whether donors were CMV positive (a possible confounder of expanded clonotype changes).

The material sequenced was blood. This chain uses TRBV6-5 with TRBJ2-7; a possible D gene is TRBD1 (5 bases). This sequence was found in a woman aged 40 to 50 in good health. In nucleotides, the CDR3 is TGTGCCAGCAAGGACCCCAGGGCCCCTTACGAGCAGTACTTC. It codes for CASKDPRAPYEQYF.